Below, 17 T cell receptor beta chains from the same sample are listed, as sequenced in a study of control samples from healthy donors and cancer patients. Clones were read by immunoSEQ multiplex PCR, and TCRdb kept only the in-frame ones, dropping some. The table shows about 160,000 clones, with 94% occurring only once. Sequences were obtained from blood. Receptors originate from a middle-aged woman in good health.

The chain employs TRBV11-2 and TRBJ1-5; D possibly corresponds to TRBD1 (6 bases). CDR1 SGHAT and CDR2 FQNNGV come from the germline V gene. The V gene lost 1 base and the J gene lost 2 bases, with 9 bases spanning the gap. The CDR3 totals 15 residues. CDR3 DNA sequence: TGTGCCAGCAGCTTAGGACAGGACGGCAATCAGCCCCAGCATTTT. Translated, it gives CASSLGQDGNQPQHF.

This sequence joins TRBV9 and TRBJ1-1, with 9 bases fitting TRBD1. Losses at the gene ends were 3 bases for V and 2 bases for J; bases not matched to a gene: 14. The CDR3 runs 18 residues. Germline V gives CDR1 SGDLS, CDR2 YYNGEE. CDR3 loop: CASSDPIGGTGRNTEAFF. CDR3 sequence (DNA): TGTGCCAGCAGCGATCCCATCGGTGGGACAGGGAGAAACACTGAAGCTTTCTTT.

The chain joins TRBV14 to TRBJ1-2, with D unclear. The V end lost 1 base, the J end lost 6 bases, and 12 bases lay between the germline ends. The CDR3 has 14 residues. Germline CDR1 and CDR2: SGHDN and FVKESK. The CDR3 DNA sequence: TGTGCCAGCAGCCAAGTCTCCTTTCGTGATGGCTACACCTTC. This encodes CASSQVSFRDGYTF.

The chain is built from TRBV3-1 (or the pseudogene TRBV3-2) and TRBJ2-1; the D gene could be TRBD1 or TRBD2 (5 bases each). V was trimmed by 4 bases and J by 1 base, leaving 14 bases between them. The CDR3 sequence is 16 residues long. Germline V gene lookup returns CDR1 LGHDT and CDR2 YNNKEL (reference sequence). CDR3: CASSRVGGGSYNEQFF. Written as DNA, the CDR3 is TGTGCCAGCAGCCGTGTAGGTGGGGGATCCTACAATGAGCAGTTCTTC.

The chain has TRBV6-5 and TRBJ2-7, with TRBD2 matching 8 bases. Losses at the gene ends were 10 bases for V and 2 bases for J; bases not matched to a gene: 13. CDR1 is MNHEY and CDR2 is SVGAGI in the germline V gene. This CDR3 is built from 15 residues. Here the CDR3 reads CATSTTAREAYEQYF. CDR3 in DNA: TGTGCCACCAGCACTACCGCGCGGGAGGCCTACGAGCAGTACTTC.

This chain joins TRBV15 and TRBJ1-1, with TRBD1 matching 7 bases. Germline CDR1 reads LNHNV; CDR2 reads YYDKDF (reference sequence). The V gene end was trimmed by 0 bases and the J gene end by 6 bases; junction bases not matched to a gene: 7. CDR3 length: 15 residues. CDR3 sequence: CATSRDQGGDAEAFF. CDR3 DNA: TGTGCCACCAGCAGAGATCAGGGGGGGGATGCTGAAGCTTTCTTT.

DNA for the CDR3: TGTGCCAGTAGCAACATCCAACCGGGACCCCGACGGGCTTTCTTT. It codes for CASSNIQPGPRRAFF. V usage is TRBV19 and J usage is TRBJ1-1; maybe TRBD1 (5 bases). V lost 6 bases, J lost 11 bases, and 25 bases lay in between. CDR1 and CDR2 (germline): LNHDA, SQIVND (reference sequence). The CDR3 is made up of 15 amino acids.

In nucleotides, the CDR3 is TGTGCCAGCAGCCGCCGGGACCCCTTGGATACGCAGTATTTT. It encodes CASSRRDPLDTQYF. The chain combines TRBV6-6 with TRBJ2-3; perhaps D is TRBD1 or TRBD2 (5 bases each). V lost 6 bases and J 6 bases, leaving 16 bases between the germline ends. CDR1 is MNHNY and CDR2 is SVGAGI in the germline V gene (reference sequence). The CDR3 extends over 14 amino acids.

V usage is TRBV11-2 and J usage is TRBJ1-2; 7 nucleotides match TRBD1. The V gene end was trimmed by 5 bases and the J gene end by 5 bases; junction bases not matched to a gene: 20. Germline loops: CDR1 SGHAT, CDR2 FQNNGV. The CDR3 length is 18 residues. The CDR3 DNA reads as TGTGCCAGCAGCCCGGGACAGATGTTCGAGGCAGCAGAATATGGCTACACCTTC. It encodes CASSPGQMFEAAEYGYTF. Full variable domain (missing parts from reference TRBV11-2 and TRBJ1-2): EAGVAQSPRYKIIEKRQSVAFWCNPISGHATLYWYQQILGQGPKLLIQFQNNGVVDDSQLPKDRFSAERLKGVDSTLKIQPAKLEDSAVYLCASSPGQMFEAAEYGYTFGSGTRLTVV.

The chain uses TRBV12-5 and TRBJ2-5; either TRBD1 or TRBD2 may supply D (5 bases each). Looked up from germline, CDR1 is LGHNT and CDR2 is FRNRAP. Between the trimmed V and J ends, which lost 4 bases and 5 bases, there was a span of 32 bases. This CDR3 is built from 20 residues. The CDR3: CASGSYGAPRDPVPRETQYF. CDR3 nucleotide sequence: TGTGCTAGTGGTTCATACGGGGCACCAAGAGACCCAGTACCTAGGGAGACCCAGTACTTC.

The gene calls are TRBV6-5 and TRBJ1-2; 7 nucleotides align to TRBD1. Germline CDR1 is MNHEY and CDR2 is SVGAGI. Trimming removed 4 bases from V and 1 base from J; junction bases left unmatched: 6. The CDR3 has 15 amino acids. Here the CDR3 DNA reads TGTGCCAGCAGTTCCGGGACAGCGGTTAACTATGGCTACACCTTC. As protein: CASSSGTAVNYGYTF.

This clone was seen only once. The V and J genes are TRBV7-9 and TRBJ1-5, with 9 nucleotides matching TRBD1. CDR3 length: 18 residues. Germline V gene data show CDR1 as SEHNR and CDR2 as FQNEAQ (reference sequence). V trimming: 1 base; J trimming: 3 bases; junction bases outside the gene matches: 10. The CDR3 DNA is TGTGCCAGCAGCTTAGGTAGAGCGGGACAGGGCGCCAATCAGCCCCAGCATTTT. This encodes CASSLGRAGQGANQPQHF.

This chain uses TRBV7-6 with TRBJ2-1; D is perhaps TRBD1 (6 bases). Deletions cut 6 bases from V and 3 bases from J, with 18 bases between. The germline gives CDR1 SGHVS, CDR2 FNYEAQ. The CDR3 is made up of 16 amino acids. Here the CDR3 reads CASSSSRDKVYNEQFF. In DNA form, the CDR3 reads TGTGCCAGCAGTTCCTCGAGGGACAAGGTCTACAATGAGCAGTTCTTC.

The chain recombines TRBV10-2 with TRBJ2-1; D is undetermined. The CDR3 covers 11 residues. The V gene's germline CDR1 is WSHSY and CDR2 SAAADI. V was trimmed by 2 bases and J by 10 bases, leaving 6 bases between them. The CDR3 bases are TGCGCCAGCAGTGAGGTGGTAGAGCAGTTCTTC. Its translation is CASSEVVEQFF.

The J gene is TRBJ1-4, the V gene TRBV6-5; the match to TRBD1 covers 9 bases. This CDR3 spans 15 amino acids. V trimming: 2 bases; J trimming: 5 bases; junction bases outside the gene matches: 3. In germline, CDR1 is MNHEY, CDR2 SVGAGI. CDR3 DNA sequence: TGTGCCAGCAGTTACGGGACAGGGACGAATGAAAAACTGTTTTTT. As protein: CASSYGTGTNEKLFF.

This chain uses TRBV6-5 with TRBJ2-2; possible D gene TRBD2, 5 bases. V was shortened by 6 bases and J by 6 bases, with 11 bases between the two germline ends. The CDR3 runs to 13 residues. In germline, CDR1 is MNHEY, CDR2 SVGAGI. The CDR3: CASRAGLAGELFF. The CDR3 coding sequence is TGTGCCAGCAGGGCGGGTTTGGCCGGGGAGCTGTTTTTT.

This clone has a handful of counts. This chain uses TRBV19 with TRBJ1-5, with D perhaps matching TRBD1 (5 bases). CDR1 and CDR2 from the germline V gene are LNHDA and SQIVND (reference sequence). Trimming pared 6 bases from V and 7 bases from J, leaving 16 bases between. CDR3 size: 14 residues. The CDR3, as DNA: TGTGCCAGTAGCTCCGGGACTCTCGGCCAGCCCCAGCATTTT. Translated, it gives CASSSGTLGQPQHF. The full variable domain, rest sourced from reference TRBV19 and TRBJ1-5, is DGGITQSPKYLFRKEGQNVTLSCEQNLNHDAMYWYRQDPGQGLRLIYYSQIVNDFQKGDIAEGYSVSREKKESFPLTVTSAQKNPTAFYLCASSSGTLGQPQHFGDGTRLSIL.